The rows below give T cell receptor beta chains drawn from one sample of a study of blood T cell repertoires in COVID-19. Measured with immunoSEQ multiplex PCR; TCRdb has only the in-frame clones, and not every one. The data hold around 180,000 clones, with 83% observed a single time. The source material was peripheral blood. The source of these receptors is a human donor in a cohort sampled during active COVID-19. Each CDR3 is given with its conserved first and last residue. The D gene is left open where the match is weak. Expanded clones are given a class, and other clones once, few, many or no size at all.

CDR3: CASSLTGENEKLFF
DNA: TGCGCCAGCAGCCTGACAGGGGAAAATGAAAAACTGTTTTTT
V: TRBV10-2
size: once
D: TRBD1
J: TRBJ1-4
length: 14

CDR3: CASGLVRGGNTEAFF
DNA: TGTGCTAGTGGTTTGGTAAGGGGAGGGAACACTGAAGCTTTCTTT
V: TRBV12-5
size: NA
D: NA
J: TRBJ1-1
length: 15

CDR3: CASSVAGEPDTQYF
DNA: TGTGCCAGCAGCGTAGCGGGGGAGCCAGATACGCAGTATTTT
V: TRBV9
size: NA
D: NA
J: TRBJ2-3
length: 14

CDR3: CASSLGRGGGLQETQYF
DNA: TGTGCTAGCAGCTTAGGGAGGGGCGGGGGCCTCCAAGAGACCCAGTACTTC
V: TRBV7-7
size: NA
D: NA
J: TRBJ2-5
length: 17

CDR3: CASSSLGLPEETQYF
DNA: TGTGCCAGCAGCTCCCTGGGACTACCGGAGGAGACCCAGTACTTC
V: TRBV7-3
size: NA
D: TRBD2
J: TRBJ2-5
length: 15

CDR3: CASSEGGTLKNTEAFF
DNA: TGTGCCAGCAGTGAGGGGGGGACCTTAAAGAACACTGAAGCTTTCTTT
V: TRBV25-1
size: NA
D: NA
J: TRBJ1-1
length: 16

CDR3: CASSLGPVAGGYEQYF
DNA: TGTGCCAGCAGCTTAGGCCCAGTAGCGGGAGGCTACGAGCAGTACTTC
V: TRBV5-8
size: NA
D: TRBD2
J: TRBJ2-7
length: 16

CDR3: CASSLSWGLTNTGELFF
DNA: TGTGCCAGCAGCTTAAGTTGGGGACTGACGAACACCGGGGAGCTGTTTTTT
V: TRBV7-6
size: NA
D: NA
J: TRBJ2-2
length: 17

CDR3: CASNPRGALTEAFF
DNA: TGTGCCAGCAACCCCCGGGGGGCCTTGACTGAAGCTTTCTTT
V: TRBV6-6
size: NA
D: NA
J: TRBJ1-1
length: 14

CDR3: CASSQAPSGSTDTQYF
DNA: TGCGCCAGCAGCCAAGCTCCTAGCGGGAGCACAGATACGCAGTATTTT
V: TRBV4-1
size: NA
D: TRBD2
J: TRBJ2-3
length: 16

CDR3: CASSPGAGGVGEQFF
DNA: TGTGCCAGCAGCCCGGGTGCGGGGGGGGTTGGTGAGCAGTTCTTC
V: TRBV11-3
size: NA
D: TRBD2
J: TRBJ2-1
length: 15

CDR3: CASSRGGGQGDEQYF
DNA: TGTGCCAGCAGCAGGGGCGGGGGACAGGGCGACGAGCAGTACTTC
V: TRBV5-4
size: NA
D: TRBD1
J: TRBJ2-7
length: 15

CDR3: CASDRGANYGYTF
DNA: TGTGCCAGTGACAGGGGAGCTAACTATGGCTACACCTTC
V: TRBV19
size: NA
D: TRBD1
J: TRBJ1-2
length: 13

CDR3: CATSDLIIQIYEQYF
DNA: TGTGCCACCAGTGATCTTATTATCCAGATCTACGAGCAGTACTTC
V: TRBV24-1
size: NA
D: NA
J: TRBJ2-7
length: 15

CDR3: CSAQTAYEQYF
DNA: TGCAGTGCGCAGACTGCCTACGAGCAGTACTTC
V: TRBV20-1
size: NA
D: NA
J: TRBJ2-7
length: 11

CDR3: CASSPLPDGSSYNEQFF
DNA: TGTGCCAGCTCACCATTGCCGGACGGGAGCTCCTACAATGAGCAGTTCTTC
V: TRBV18
size: NA
D: NA
J: TRBJ2-1
length: 17